These 21 T cell receptor beta chains originate from one sample sequenced in a study of blood T cell repertoires in COVID-19. Repertoires were generated with immunoSEQ multiplex PCR, while TCRdb's copy carries only in-frame clones and drops some. Seen here are 100,000 to 120,000 clones, 81% observed once, and the top ten hold roughly 1.5%. The sequencing sample was made of peripheral blood. Receptors originate from a man in his fifties or sixties with acute or convalescent COVID-19.

The chain uses TRBV18 and TRBJ2-7; TRBD1 might be the D (6 bases). The V end was cut by 6 bases, the J end by 4 bases, with 28 bases between. Germline CDR1 is KGHSH and CDR2 is LQKENI. The CDR3 extends over 18 amino acids. The CDR3 loop reads CASSPTPGVLSPIYEQYV. The CDR3 DNA is TGTGCCAGCTCTCCCACTCCAGGGGTCCTAAGCCCTATTTACGAGCAGTACGTC.

This clone was picked up a small number of times. The rearrangement uses TRBV5-5 and TRBJ2-7; 7 positions match TRBD1. Germline CDR1 and CDR2: SGHKS and YYEKEE (reference sequence). V shed 0 bases, J shed 3 bases, and the junction held 9 bases outside the gene matches. The CDR3 consists of 16 residues. The CDR3 loop reads CASSLAVGQALYEQYF. As DNA, the CDR3 is TGTGCCAGCAGCTTGGCCGTCGGACAGGCACTCTACGAGCAGTACTTC.

J is TRBJ1-1 and V is TRBV9, with D unclear. The CDR3 is 14 amino acids. Per the germline V gene, CDR1 is SGDLS and CDR2 is YYNGEE. Trimming removed 3 bases at V and 3 bases at J, with 12 bases between. The CDR3 sequence: CASSALSLDTEAFF. The CDR3 coding sequence is TGTGCCAGCAGCGCCCTATCTCTGGACACTGAAGCTTTCTTT.

The CDR3 DNA reads TGTGCCAGCTCACCAGACAGGGTAGAGAATGGCTACACCTTC. Its protein is CASSPDRVENGYTF. The rearrangement joins TRBV18 to TRBJ1-2, with 7 bases aligning to TRBD1. The CDR3 has 14 residues. The germline gives CDR1 KGHSH, CDR2 LQKENI. V shed 2 bases and J 6 bases; nucleotides not matched to a gene: 6. Filled out from reference TRBV18 and TRBJ1-2, the complete variable domain reads NAGVMQNPRHLVRRRGQEARLRCSPMKGHSHVYWYRQLPEEGLKFMVYLQKENIIDESGMPKERFSAEFPKEGPSILRIQQVVRGDSAAYFCASSPDRVENGYTFGSGTRLTVV.

The V call is TRBV6-5, the J call TRBJ1-2; no definite D call. Trimming pared 8 bases from V and 4 bases from J, leaving 14 bases between. Germline CDR1 and CDR2: MNHEY and SVGAGI. This CDR3 is built from 13 residues. DNA of the CDR3: TGTGCCAGCGGAATCAACCGCGGCTATGGCTACACCTTC. Its translation is CASGINRGYGYTF.

The chain couples TRBV5-6 to TRBJ1-2; weak D call: TRBD1 (5 bases). Trimming took off 4 bases at V and 0 bases at J, with 7 bases between the two ends. Germline loops: CDR1 SGHDT, CDR2 YYEEEE. The CDR3 contains 13 residues. CDR3 region: CASSGGANYGYTF. In DNA, the CDR3 is TGTGCCAGCAGCGGGGGGGCTAACTATGGCTACACCTTC. Variable domain in full (rest from reference TRBV5-6 and TRBJ1-2): DAGVTQSPTHLIKTRGQQVTLRCSPKSGHDTVSWYQQALGQGPQFIFQYYEEEERQRGNFPDRFSGHQFPNYSSELNVNALLLGDSALYLCASSGGANYGYTFGSGTRLTVV.

The chain employs TRBV5-1 and TRBJ2-3, with 8 bases fitting TRBD2. Germline loops: CDR1 SGHRS, CDR2 YFSETQ. This CDR3 comprises 16 residues. Trimming cost V 0 bases and J 1 base; bases outside gene matches: 4. The CDR3 region has the DNA TGCGCCAGCAGCTTGGAGGGGCGGGGGGGCACAGATACGCAGTATTTT. This gives the protein CASSLEGRGGTDTQYF.

V usage is TRBV5-1 and J usage is TRBJ1-1; 7 bases match TRBD1. Germline V lookup: CDR1 SGHRS, CDR2 YFSETQ. The CDR3 runs 16 residues. V lost 4 bases and J lost 0; bases outside the gene matches: 9. CDR3 nucleotides: TGCGCCAGCAGCCCCGGACAGGCCAACATGAACACTGAAGCTTTCTTT. Its translation is CASSPGQANMNTEAFF.

The V and J genes are TRBV5-1 and TRBJ1-2; 8 nucleotides match TRBD1. The CDR3 runs to 15 residues. Germline-derived CDR1 and CDR2 are SGHRS and YFSETQ. J gave up 4 bases and V 0 bases, and 5 bases lay outside the gene matches. The CDR3 spells CASSLGQGAPYGYTF. The CDR3 nucleotides are TGCGCCAGCAGCTTGGGTCAGGGGGCACCCTATGGCTACACCTTC.

The V call is TRBV27, the J call TRBJ2-1, with 7 bases aligning to TRBD1. V lost 5 bases, J lost 8 bases, and 6 bases stayed unmatched. Per the germline V gene, CDR1 is MNHEY and CDR2 is SMNVEV (reference sequence). The CDR3 runs 13 residues. CDR3 region: CASSGQGDDEQFF. In DNA form, the CDR3 reads TGTGCCAGCAGTGGCCAGGGGGACGATGAGCAGTTCTTC.

The chain combines TRBV28 with TRBJ1-1, with 7 bases fitting TRBD1. This CDR3 spans 15 amino acids. Germline values: CDR1 MDHEN, CDR2 SYDVKM. V lost 6 bases and J lost 5; bases outside the gene matches: 12. The CDR3 is CASRVTGVLGTEAFF. CDR3 coding DNA: TGTGCCAGCAGGGTCACAGGGGTCTTAGGGACTGAAGCTTTCTTT. Full variable domain (outside the CDR3, taken from reference TRBV28 and TRBJ1-1): DVKVTQSSRYLVKRTGEKVFLECVQDMDHENMFWYRQDPGLGLRLIYFSYDVKMKEKGDIPEGYSVSREKKERFSLILESASTNQTSMYLCASRVTGVLGTEAFFGQGTRLTVV.

The chain links TRBV9 to TRBJ2-2; TRBD2 matches 8 bases. The CDR3 runs 15 residues. CDR1 is SGDLS, CDR2 YYNGEE, per germline. J gave up 4 bases and V 4 bases, and 6 bases lay outside the gene matches. The CDR3 DNA reads as TGTGCCAGCAGCCCGTCGGGACTAGGCACCGGGGAGCTGTTTTTT. This encodes CASSPSGLGTGELFF.

The V and J genes are TRBV5-1 and TRBJ1-1; 9 positions match TRBD1. The CDR3 is 15 amino acids. V lost 3 bases to trimming and J lost 3 bases; unmatched junction nucleotides: 6. Germline CDR1 is SGHRS and CDR2 is YFSETQ. The CDR3, as DNA: TGCGCCAGCAGCTCGGGGGACAGGGAGGACACTGAAGCTTTCTTT. Amino acids: CASSSGDREDTEAFF.

The chain uses TRBV19 and TRBJ1-4, with D unresolved. Looked up from germline, CDR1 is LNHDA and CDR2 is SQIVND (reference sequence). V dropped 1 base and J dropped 3 bases, with 6 bases sitting between them. The CDR3 has 14 residues. CDR3: CASSIAGANEKLFF. The CDR3 region has the DNA TGTGCCAGTAGTATAGCCGGAGCTAATGAAAAACTGTTTTTT.

The V gene is TRBV7-8, the J gene TRBJ2-7, with D possibly matching TRBD1 (6 bases). This CDR3 contains 14 residues. CDR1 and CDR2 from the germline V gene are SGHVS and FQNEAQ. V gave up 6 bases and J gave up 4 bases, with 16 bases separating them. CDR3 coding DNA: TGTGCCAGCAGTCTCAGGGGATTTCTATACGAGCAGTACTTC. Translation: CASSLRGFLYEQYF.

This clone was seen ten or more times. The CDR3 sequence: CASSPGTGGNYGYTF. CDR3 nucleotide sequence: TGTGCCAGCAGCCCAGGGACAGGGGGCAACTATGGCTACACCTTC. The rearrangement joins TRBV7-9 to TRBJ1-2, with 12 positions matching TRBD1. The length of the CDR3 is 15 residues. In germline, CDR1 is SEHNR, CDR2 FQNEAQ (reference sequence). The V gene end was trimmed by 5 bases and the J gene end by 2 bases; junction bases not matched to a gene: 3.

V is TRBV28 and J is TRBJ2-7; TRBD1 agrees at 10 bases. Germline loops: CDR1 MDHEN, CDR2 SYDVKM. The CDR3 totals 14 residues. With 6 bases clipped from V and 7 bases from J, the junction kept 9 bases outside the gene matches. As DNA, the CDR3 is TGTGCCAGCAGGCTTCCCGGGACAGGGGATGAGCAGTACTTC. Its protein is CASRLPGTGDEQYF. Full variable domain (remainder filled in from reference TRBV28 and TRBJ2-7): DVKVTQSSRYLVKRTGEKVFLECVQDMDHENMFWYRQDPGLGLRLIYFSYDVKMKEKGDIPEGYSVSREKKERFSLILESASTNQTSMYLCASRLPGTGDEQYFGPGTRLTVT.

The chain uses TRBV5-1 and TRBJ2-2, with 7 nucleotides matching TRBD1. Germline values: CDR1 SGHRS, CDR2 YFSETQ. The ends lost 0 bases at V and 2 bases at J; junction bases unmatched: 4. CDR3 size: 16 residues. This chain's CDR3 is CASSLDPGGNTGELFF. As DNA, the CDR3 is TGCGCCAGCAGCTTGGATCCAGGGGGAAACACCGGGGAGCTGTTTTTT.

The gene calls are TRBV5-6 and TRBJ1-2; tentative D call: TRBD1 (5 bases). Germline lookup yields CDR1 SGHDT and CDR2 YYEEEE. With 7 bases removed from V and 7 bases from J, the gap between germline ends came to 20 bases. The CDR3 runs 14 residues. The CDR3 bases are TGTGCCAGCGGCCCTAGGGTGGGGCCAGCTGGCTACACCTTC. Its protein product is CASGPRVGPAGYTF. Complete variable domain (other parts from reference TRBV5-6 and TRBJ1-2): DAGVTQSPTHLIKTRGQQVTLRCSPKSGHDTVSWYQQALGQGPQFIFQYYEEEERQRGNFPDRFSGHQFPNYSSELNVNALLLGDSALYLCASGPRVGPAGYTFGSGTRLTVV.

This sequence joins TRBV6-5 and TRBJ1-6, with TRBD1 matching 9 bases. The CDR3 has 15 residues. Germline assignment: CDR1 MNHEY and CDR2 SVGAGI. V dropped 7 bases and J dropped 7; count of bases not matched to a gene: 8. The DNA for the CDR3 is TGTGCCAGCAATCCACAGGGGGCGCAGAATTCACCCCTCCACTTT. The encoded protein is CASNPQGAQNSPLHF.

The V gene is TRBV5-1, the J gene TRBJ2-7, with D possibly TRBD2 on 6 matching bases. Germline-derived CDR1 and CDR2 are SGHRS and YFSETQ. CDR3 length: 14 residues. Trimming stripped 3 bases from V and 7 bases from J, with 17 bases between. The CDR3 is CASSSGLNVGEQYF. The CDR3 DNA is TGCGCCAGCAGCTCGGGACTTAACGTAGGGGAGCAGTACTTC.